One TCR beta chain is described in this entry. The clone's antigen remains unknown. No quality values exist for individual bases; no much larger clone is one base distant. The sample originates from a study of blood T cell repertoires in COVID-19 (dated by TCRdb to 2020 to 2021). About the investigation overall: Samples from collaborators originated in the United States, Italy and Spain and spanned both the acute and convalescent phases of COVID-19. The repertoires were made available in a free public database intended to serve as a resource for research on the immune response to SARS-CoV-2. The material from the prospective study consisted of cDNA or gDNA derived from T cells, B-cell-depleted T cells, or PBMCs. Samples came from the ongoing ImmuneRACE study (first 160 participants) plus 1,254 subjects from 6 global collaborators. The dataset comprised deeply sampled blood TCRbeta repertoires from subjects exposed to, actively infected with, or recovered from COVID-19. Where available, HLA class I and class II types were taken from metadata supplied by the sample provider and were not determined by assay-based typing. The sample metadata nearly always contained a de-identified subject ID, COVID-19 status, age in years and sex.

Results and caveats for the whole study, not just this receptor: The quantity of clinical and demographic metadata differed by source and by participant and was supplied without curation.

Participants in the prospective study were aged roughly 18 to 89 years, lived in 24 United States geographic areas, and enrolled through a virtual design. In the prospective study, participants were assigned to cohorts based on the clinical history participants reported in a screening survey and a study questionnaire. ImmuneRACE Cohort 3 recovered participants were defined by two consecutive negative NP/OP PCR tests, healthcare professional clearance, or symptom resolution. In the prospective study, mobile phlebotomists collected whole blood, serum and a nasopharyngeal or oropharyngeal swab from each participant. Additional blood draws and questionnaires over an approximately two-month period could optionally be provided by prospective study participants. Prospective study blood samples were shipped either frozen or at room temperature before DNA extraction. The immunoSEQ Assay, a bias-controlled multiplex PCR, was used to amplify TCRbeta CDR3 regions from genomic DNA. On the study's bioinformatics: Nucleated cell counts per sample were estimated from amplification of reference gene primers within the assay. To quantify the absolute abundance of each unique TCRbeta CDR3 rearrangement, sequence reads were collapsed and filtered. Productive Simpson clonality was computed per sample as the square root of Simpson's diversity index over productive rearrangements. TCRdb carries this immuneACCESS record with in-frame sequences only. Its versions omit some clonotypes, under half of them owing to an unresolved V gene in the studies checked, with the rest unexplained. V, J and clone size derive from that table, while D and trimming were established from the DNA sequence. A total of 150,000 to 200,000 clones appear in this sample, 89% of them only once. Approximately 0.8% of the sample is taken by the ten largest.

There are 18 amino acids in the CDR3, from cysteine to phenylalanine inclusive. Left in the record is the CDR3 DNA by itself, 54 bases read in frame from the first base. V is cut back by 5 bases and J by 0 bases, with 9 bases in the junction unmatched. According to the germline V gene, CDR1 reads SGDLS and CDR2 reads YYNGEE. The TCR comes from a young woman who had recovered from COVID-19. The V gene is TRBV9 and the J gene is TRBJ2-1; the junction holds 12 bases that match TRBD1. Sequenced material: PBMCs or T cells enriched from blood (not recorded which). CDR3 reads: CASRPRDRGLSSYNEQFF. The DNA sequence reads TGTGCCAGCAGGCCTCGGGACAGGGGGCTTAGCTCCTACAATGAGCAGTTCTTC.